These 20 T cell receptor beta chains were all obtained from the same sample, sequenced in a study of PD-1 blockade in classical Hodgkin lymphoma (dated by TCRdb to 2018 to 2020). The method behind the library was the immunoSEQ multiplex PCR assay. The table was pulled from immuneACCESS by TCRdb, which kept in-frame rearrangements only. Such tables lose some clones; where checked, under half of the loss comes from unresolved V genes, and the rest has no known cause. In this sample the table shows roughly 14,000 clones, around 83% of which occur a single time. Of the sample, roughly 25% is held by the ten largest clones. The time point label for this specimen denotes: cycle 1 day 1 (C1D1), immediately before nivolumab initiation. Every trial patient had relapsed after autologous stem cell transplantation, and cohorts A, B and C differed in prior brentuximab vedotin exposure. The material sequenced was peripheral blood mononuclear cells (PBMCs), taken at baseline. These receptors originate from a human donor with classical Hodgkin lymphoma.

This chain connects TRBV6-1 to TRBJ2-7; 9 bases are shared with TRBD1. V was clipped by 8 bases and J by 5 bases; unmatched bases: 7. The CDR3 runs 13 residues. CDR1 is MNHNS and CDR2 is SASEGT in the germline V gene. CDR3 region: CASVGTGLHEQYF. CDR3 in DNA: TGTGCCAGCGTAGGGACAGGGCTACACGAGCAGTACTTC.

The chain recombines TRBV30 with TRBJ2-7; D tentatively fits TRBD1 or TRBD2 (5 bases each). The ends were cut back, 2 bases at V and 6 bases at J, with 14 bases in the middle. This CDR3 has 13 amino acids. Germline loops: CDR1 GTSNPN, CDR2 SVGIG (reference sequence). The CDR3 here is CAWSLLDGTEQYF. The CDR3 nucleotides are TGTGCCTGGAGTCTCTTGGACGGGACCGAGCAGTACTTC.

The chain has TRBV6-1 and TRBJ2-3; 13 bases line up with TRBD2. CDR1 is MNHNS and CDR2 is SASEGT in the germline V gene. V lost 6 bases and J lost 3; bases outside the gene matches: 3. The CDR3 length is 15 residues. In nucleotides, the CDR3 is TGTGCCAGCAGGAGACTAGCGGGGGGAACAGATACGCAGTATTTT. This translates into CASRRLAGGTDTQYF.

This chain links TRBV18 with TRBJ1-1, with TRBD1 identical over 7 bases. The CDR3 is 17 residues long. Trimming removed 4 bases from V and 0 bases from J; junction bases left unmatched: 11. CDR1 KGHSH and CDR2 LQKENI come from the germline V gene. The CDR3 spells CASSLWTGRQMNTEAFF. CDR3 in DNA: TGTGCCAGCTCACTATGGACAGGCAGGCAGATGAACACTGAAGCTTTCTTT.

The CDR3 protein is CASSTQGVRTEAFF. CDR3 DNA sequence: TGTGCCAGCAGCACCCAGGGAGTCCGCACTGAAGCTTTCTTT. This rearrangement joins TRBV11-3 to TRBJ1-1; possible D gene TRBD1, 5 bases. Germline V gene data show CDR1 as SGHNT and CDR2 as YENEEA. Trimming left V 5 bases short and J 4 bases short, with 14 bases between. This CDR3 contains 14 residues.

The genes are TRBV7-2 and TRBJ2-1; TRBD1 agrees at 8 bases. The CDR3 spans 15 residues. V shed 6 bases, J shed 1 base, and the junction held 5 bases outside the gene matches. CDR1 is SGHTA and CDR2 is FQGNSA in the germline V gene. For the CDR3, the DNA is TGTGCCAGCAGTTGGGGGACAGGATCCTACAATGAGCAGTTCTTC. Encoded protein: CASSWGTGSYNEQFF.

This clone was seen more than once but under ten times. The V and J genes are TRBV29-1 and TRBJ2-1; no reliable D call. The germline V gene encodes CDR1 SQVTM and CDR2 ANQGSEA. The CDR3 totals 8 residues. V lost 4 bases and J lost 9, with 1 base in between. The CDR3: CSVGEQFF. The CDR3 DNA reads as TGCAGCGTTGGTGAGCAGTTCTTC.

The chain is built from TRBV28 and TRBJ2-3; D is uncertain. In germline, CDR1 is MDHEN, CDR2 SYDVKM. The CDR3 extends over 13 amino acids. V lost 2 bases to trimming and J lost 2 bases, with 5 bases between them. CDR3 DNA: TGTGCCAGCAGTTTACAGAACACAGATACGCAGTATTTT. Encoded protein: CASSLQNTDTQYF.

The V gene is TRBV5-4, the J gene TRBJ1-4, with D perhaps TRBD1 (5 bases). The CDR3 runs to 14 residues. V lost 4 bases to trimming and J lost 8 bases, with 15 bases between them. CDR1 and CDR2 (germline): SGHNT, YYREEE (reference sequence). The CDR3 is CASSVRSGREKLFF. CDR3 in DNA: TGTGCCAGCAGCGTGAGGTCAGGGAGAGAAAAACTGTTTTTT. Complete variable domain (other parts from reference TRBV5-4 and TRBJ1-4): ETGVTQSPTHLIKTRGQQVTLRCSSQSGHNTVSWYQQALGQGPQFIFQYYREEENGRGNFPPRFSGLQFPNYSSELNVNALELDDSALYLCASSVRSGREKLFFGSGTQLSVL.

This clone was detected a few times. The chain has TRBV19 and TRBJ2-3; 9 nucleotides match TRBD1. The CDR3 runs to 18 residues. Trimming took 5 bases from V and 0 from J; bases not matched to a gene: 12. The germline CDR1 and CDR2 sequences are LNHDA and SQIVND (reference sequence). CDR3 residues: CASSSGQGSTPSTDTQYF. CDR3 sequence (DNA): TGTGCCAGTAGTTCCGGACAGGGGAGTACCCCTAGCACAGATACGCAGTATTTT.

The chain couples TRBV28 to TRBJ1-5; D is ambiguous. Trimming shortened V by 6 bases and J by 0 bases, and 9 bases separated the two germline ends. CDR1 is MDHEN, CDR2 SYDVKM, per germline. The CDR3 runs to 14 residues. CDR3 in amino acids: CASRPMNSNQPQHF. Here the CDR3 DNA reads TGTGCCAGCAGGCCAATGAATAGCAATCAGCCCCAGCATTTT. The full variable domain, rest sourced from reference TRBV28 and TRBJ1-5, is DVKVTQSSRYLVKRTGEKVFLECVQDMDHENMFWYRQDPGLGLRLIYFSYDVKMKEKGDIPEGYSVSREKKERFSLILESASTNQTSMYLCASRPMNSNQPQHFGDGTRLSIL.

V and J are TRBV5-6 and TRBJ1-1; D gene unclear. The germline V and J ends were trimmed by 0 bases and 6 bases, with 12 bases remaining between them. The CDR3 is 14 amino acids. Germline CDR1 reads SGHDT; CDR2 reads YYEEEE. CDR3 protein: CASSLGVSAAEAFF. In DNA form, the CDR3 reads TGTGCCAGCAGCTTGGGGGTGTCAGCCGCTGAAGCTTTCTTT.

The CDR3 loop is CASSDGLAGGSKTQYF. For the CDR3, the DNA is TGTGCCAGCAGTGATGGCCTAGCGGGAGGGTCGAAGACCCAGTACTTC. This chain joins TRBV6-1 and TRBJ2-5; 12 bases are a match to TRBD2. The CDR3 loop spans 16 amino acids. V lost 3 bases, J lost 6 bases, and 8 bases stayed unmatched. Per germline, CDR1 MNHNS and CDR2 SASEGT.

The rearrangement joins TRBV9 to TRBJ2-5, with 9 bases aligning to TRBD2. Trimming cost V 0 bases and J 4 bases; bases outside gene matches: 7. In germline, CDR1 is SGDLS, CDR2 YYNGEE. The CDR3 is 16 amino acids. The CDR3 spells CASSVETTSGPETQYF. CDR3 DNA sequence: TGTGCCAGCAGCGTAGAAACCACTAGCGGGCCAGAGACCCAGTACTTC. The full variable domain, with the rest looked up from reference TRBV9 and TRBJ2-5, is DSGVTQTPKHLITATGQRVTLRCSPRSGDLSVYWYQQSLDQGLQFLIQYYNGEERAKGNILERFSAQQFPDLHSELNLSSLELGDSALYFCASSVETTSGPETQYFGPGTRLLVL.

The rearrangement links TRBV4-2 to TRBJ1-4, with TRBD1 as a possible D gene (5 bases). From germline, CDR1 is LGHNA and CDR2 YNFKEQ. Trimming pared 1 base from V and 5 bases from J, leaving 17 bases between. This CDR3 contains 17 residues. CDR3 protein: CASSQVRGGRRNEKLFF. As DNA, the CDR3 is TGTGCCAGCAGCCAAGTGAGGGGAGGCAGGAGGAATGAAAAACTGTTTTTT.

V is TRBV5-1 and J is TRBJ1-1, with D unclear. CDR1 is SGHRS and CDR2 is YFSETQ in the germline V gene. V was pared by 4 bases and J by 3 bases, with 10 bases between. CDR3 length: 13 residues. This chain's CDR3 is CASSRLLDTEAFF. CDR3 DNA sequence: TGCGCCAGCAGCCGCCTGCTGGACACTGAAGCTTTCTTT.

This sequence joins TRBV6-5 and TRBJ2-7; D gene unclear. Between the trimmed V and J ends, which lost 5 bases and 1 base, there was a span of 3 bases. Germline loops: CDR1 MNHEY, CDR2 SVGAGI. The CDR3 extends over 11 amino acids. The CDR3 spells CASSPSYEQYF. DNA of the CDR3: TGTGCCAGCAGTCCTTCCTACGAGCAGTACTTC.

The chain joins TRBV7-9 to TRBJ1-2; D gene uncertain. Germline lookup yields CDR1 SEHNR and CDR2 FQNEAQ (reference sequence). Trimming stripped 7 bases from V and 4 bases from J, with 10 bases between. This CDR3 contains 12 residues. The CDR3 DNA follows: TGTGCCAGCACCCTAGAGCTCTATGGCTACACCTTC. Amino acid sequence: CASTLELYGYTF.

The chain's CDR3 is CASSLAYRVPYEQYV. The CDR3 nucleotides are TGTGCCAGCAGCTTAGCCTACAGGGTACCCTACGAGCAGTACGTC. This chain connects TRBV7-9 to TRBJ2-7, with D perhaps matching TRBD1 (6 bases). The length of the CDR3 is 15 residues. Trimming removed 0 bases from V and 2 bases from J, with 11 bases in between. Germline-derived CDR1 and CDR2 are SEHNR and FQNEAQ (reference sequence).

The chain couples TRBV19 to TRBJ2-7, with D perhaps assigned TRBD1 or TRBD2 (5 bases each). Trimming removed 2 bases from V and 1 base from J, with 12 bases in between. CDR3 length: 15 amino acids. CDR1 and CDR2 (germline): LNHDA, SQIVND (reference sequence). The chain's CDR3 is CASSIRAWGSYEQYF. The DNA of the CDR3 is TGTGCCAGTAGTATAAGGGCCTGGGGGTCCTACGAGCAGTACTTC.